The rows below give T cell receptor beta chains drawn from one sample of a study of CD8 T cells in ankylosing spondylitis. TCRdb redid the calling of the 5' RACE reads with MiXCR, one entry per CDR3 protein. The sample contains 220,000 or so distinct CDR3 sequences, about 18% of which appear only once. Sequencing was done on a sample of blood, either unsorted or a sorted T cell fraction (not recorded which). All receptors derive from a male donor with ankylosing spondylitis. Each CDR3 is given with its conserved first and last residue. The order of the fields is clone size, J gene, V gene, CDR3 protein. Size is stated for part of the rows, as once, few or many counts, or as a class when the clone is expanded.

size: many
J: TRBJ1-2
V: TRBV27
CDR3: CASRPNEGNYGYTF

size: NA
J: TRBJ1-5
V: TRBV27
CDR3: CASSPSFGAEGGNQPQHF

size: NA
J: TRBJ2-7
V: TRBV5-1
CDR3: CASSLVGSSNSYEQYF

size: few
J: TRBJ2-1
V: TRBV12-3/TRBV12-4
CDR3: CASGTGGAVLNEQFF

size: NA
J: TRBJ2-7
V: TRBV20-1
CDR3: CSARDRGYAYEQYF

size: few
J: TRBJ2-2
V: TRBV6-1
CDR3: CASSTGTGSTGELFF

size: few
J: TRBJ2-5
V: TRBV6-5
CDR3: CASSYGGLQETQYF

size: few
J: TRBJ1-2
V: TRBV15
CDR3: CATSRDRTGVQADGYTF

size: NA
J: TRBJ2-1
V: TRBV5-5
CDR3: CASSSTGGGYNEQFF

size: few
J: TRBJ2-2
V: TRBV4-1
CDR3: CASSHSSLRAGGLDTGELFF

size: few
J: TRBJ2-3
V: TRBV7-6
CDR3: CASSLGAGAPFWQYF

size: few
J: TRBJ2-5
V: TRBV7-9
CDR3: CASSNRAKTSETQYF

size: few
J: TRBJ2-1
V: TRBV7-9
CDR3: CASSLSGSGGNEQFF

size: few
J: TRBJ2-1
V: TRBV28
CDR3: CASSAGTGPPEQFF

size: many
J: TRBJ1-5
V: TRBV4-2
CDR3: CASSILGEPQHF

size: few
J: TRBJ1-3
V: TRBV4-1
CDR3: CASSQLAGDSGNTIYF

size: NA
J: TRBJ1-1
V: TRBV29-1
CDR3: CSVGGPGVSAFF

size: NA
J: TRBJ2-2
V: TRBV12-3/TRBV12-4
CDR3: CASRGIQTGSEIWGSGDLFF

size: few
J: TRBJ2-1
V: TRBV20-1
CDR3: CSAPTGADNEQFF

size: few
J: TRBJ1-4
V: TRBV20-1
CDR3: CSARKPFPNEKLFF

size: few
J: TRBJ2-3
V: TRBV11-2
CDR3: CASSLEAPGLAGGETDTQYF

size: few
J: TRBJ1-2
V: TRBV29-1
CDR3: CSVGPGLRWTGYTF

size: NA
J: TRBJ2-2
V: TRBV7-9
CDR3: CASSRQGRNTGELFF

size: NA
J: TRBJ2-7
V: TRBV20-1
CDR3: CSAHPGTGSYEQYF